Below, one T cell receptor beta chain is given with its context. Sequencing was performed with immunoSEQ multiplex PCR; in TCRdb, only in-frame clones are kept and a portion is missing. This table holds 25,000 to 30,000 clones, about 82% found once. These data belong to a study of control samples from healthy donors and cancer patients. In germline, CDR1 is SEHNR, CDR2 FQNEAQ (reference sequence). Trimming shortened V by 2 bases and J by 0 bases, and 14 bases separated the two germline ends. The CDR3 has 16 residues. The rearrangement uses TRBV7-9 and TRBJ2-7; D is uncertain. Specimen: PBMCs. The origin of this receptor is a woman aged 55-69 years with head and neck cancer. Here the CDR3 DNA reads TGTGCCAGCAGCTTATTTGGCGGAAACTACTCCTACGAGCAGTACTTC. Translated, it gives CASSLFGGNYSYEQYF. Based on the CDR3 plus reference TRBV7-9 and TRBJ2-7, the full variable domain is DTGVSQNPRHKITKRGQNVTFRCDPISEHNRLYWYRQTLGQGPEFLTYFQNEAQLEKSRLLSDRFSAERPKGSFSTLEIQRTEQGDSAMYLCASSLFGGNYSYEQYFGPGTRLTVT.